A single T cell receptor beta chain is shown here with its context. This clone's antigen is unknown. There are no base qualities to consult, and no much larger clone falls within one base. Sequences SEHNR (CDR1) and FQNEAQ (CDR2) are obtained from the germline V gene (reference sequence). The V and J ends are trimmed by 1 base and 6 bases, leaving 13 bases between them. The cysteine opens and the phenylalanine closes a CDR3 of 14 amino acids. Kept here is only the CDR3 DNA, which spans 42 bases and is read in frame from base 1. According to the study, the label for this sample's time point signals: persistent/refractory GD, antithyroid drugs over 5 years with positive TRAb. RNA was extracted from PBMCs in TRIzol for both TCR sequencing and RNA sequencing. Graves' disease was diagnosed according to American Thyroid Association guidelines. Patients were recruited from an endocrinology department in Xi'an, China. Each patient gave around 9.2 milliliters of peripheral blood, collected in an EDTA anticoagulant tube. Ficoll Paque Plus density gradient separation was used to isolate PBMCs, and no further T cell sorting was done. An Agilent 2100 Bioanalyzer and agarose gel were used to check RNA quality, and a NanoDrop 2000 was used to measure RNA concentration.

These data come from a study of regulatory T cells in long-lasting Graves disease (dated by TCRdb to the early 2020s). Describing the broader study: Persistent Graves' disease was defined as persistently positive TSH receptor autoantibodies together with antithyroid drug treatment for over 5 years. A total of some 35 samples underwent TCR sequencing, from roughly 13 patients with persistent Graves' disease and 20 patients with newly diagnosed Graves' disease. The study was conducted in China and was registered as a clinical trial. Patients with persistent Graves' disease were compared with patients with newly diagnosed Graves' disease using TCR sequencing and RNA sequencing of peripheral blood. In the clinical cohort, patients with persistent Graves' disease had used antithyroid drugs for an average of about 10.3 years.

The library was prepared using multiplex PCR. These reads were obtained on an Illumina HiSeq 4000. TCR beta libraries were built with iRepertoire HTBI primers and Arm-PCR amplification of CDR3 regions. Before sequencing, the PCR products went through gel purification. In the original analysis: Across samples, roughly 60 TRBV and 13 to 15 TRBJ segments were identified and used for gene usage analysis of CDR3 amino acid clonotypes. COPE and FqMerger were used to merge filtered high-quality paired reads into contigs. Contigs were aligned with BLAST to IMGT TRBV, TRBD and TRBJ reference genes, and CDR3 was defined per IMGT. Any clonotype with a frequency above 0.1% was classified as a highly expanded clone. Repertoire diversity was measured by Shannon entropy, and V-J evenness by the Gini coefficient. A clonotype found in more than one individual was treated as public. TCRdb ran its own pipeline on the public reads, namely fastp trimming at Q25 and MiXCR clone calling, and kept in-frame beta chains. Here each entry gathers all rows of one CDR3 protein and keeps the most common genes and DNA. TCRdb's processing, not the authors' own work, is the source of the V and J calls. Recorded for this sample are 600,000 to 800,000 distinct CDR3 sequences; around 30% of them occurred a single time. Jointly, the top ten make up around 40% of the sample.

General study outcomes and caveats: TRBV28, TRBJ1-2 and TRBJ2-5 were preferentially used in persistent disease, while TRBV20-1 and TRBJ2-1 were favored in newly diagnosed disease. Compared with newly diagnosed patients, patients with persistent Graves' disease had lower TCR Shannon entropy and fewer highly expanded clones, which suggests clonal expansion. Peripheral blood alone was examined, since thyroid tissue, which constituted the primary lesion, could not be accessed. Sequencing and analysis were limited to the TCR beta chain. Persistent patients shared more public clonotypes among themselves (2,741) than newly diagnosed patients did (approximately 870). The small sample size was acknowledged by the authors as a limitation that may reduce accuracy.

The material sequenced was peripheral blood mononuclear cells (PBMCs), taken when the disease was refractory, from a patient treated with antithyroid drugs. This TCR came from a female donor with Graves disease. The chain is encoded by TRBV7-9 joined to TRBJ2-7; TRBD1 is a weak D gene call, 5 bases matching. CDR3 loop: CASSLGGATGEQYF. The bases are TGTGCCAGCAGCTTAGGTGGGGCCACGGGCGAGCAGTACTTC.